This T cell receptor beta chain was documented in a study of beta chain features in type 1 diabetes. Findings and limits, study-wide: Any PCR bias toward short templates would affect both groups alike.

In regard to this clone: Its antigen is still unknown.

Expressed TCRB transcripts were sequenced because the isolated RNA had all been reverse transcribed beforehand. Profiled with immunoSEQ multiplex PCR; TCRdb holds only in-frame clones, not every one. This sample carries some 240,000 clones, under 13% of them seen once, and the ten largest clones take 1% to 1.5%. The CDR3 loop spans 15 amino acids. V was pared by 0 bases and J by 4 bases, with 7 bases of the junction left unmatched. Germline V gene data show CDR1 as GTSNPN and CDR2 as SVGIG (reference sequence). Sequenced material: central memory CD4+ T cells from blood. The chain links TRBV30 to TRBJ2-3, with 7 bases matching TRBD1. The source of this sequence is a man aged 18 to 35 in good health. This chain's CDR3 is CAWSVGQGDSDTQYF. Here the CDR3 DNA reads TGTGCCTGGAGTGTAGGGCAGGGGGATTCAGATACGCAGTATTTT.